This entry lists 30 T cell receptor beta chains sequenced from one sample in a study of T cell changes during pregnancy in multiple sclerosis. This table comes from immunoSEQ multiplex PCR, and its TCRdb copy is limited to in-frame clones, with some not included. The sample lists tens of thousands of clones; around 94% were seen once. The source material was peripheral blood, sampled after pregnancy. The receptors originated from a female donor in good health, enrolled as a control in a pregnancy study.

The chain links TRBV10-2 to TRBJ2-2; 7 bases agree with TRBD2. The CDR3 length is 18 residues. Germline lookup yields CDR1 WSHSY and CDR2 SAAADI. Trimming cost V 3 bases and J 4 bases; bases outside gene matches: 14. Written as DNA, the CDR3 is TGCGCCAGCAGTGAAAGGTCCCCCCCGGGACTAATCACCGGGGAGCTGTTTTTT. Its translation is CASSERSPPGLITGELFF.

The J gene is TRBJ2-1, the V gene TRBV5-4; 7 positions agree with TRBD1. Germline CDR1 is SGHNT and CDR2 is YYREEE (reference sequence). Trimming at V came to 3 bases and at J to 4 bases, leaving 7 bases not matched to a gene. CDR3 length equals 15 residues. CDR3 in DNA: TGTGCCAGCAGCTCGGGGACAGAAGGATACAATGAGCAGTTCTTC. It yields the protein CASSSGTEGYNEQFF. Full variable domain (missing parts from reference TRBV5-4 and TRBJ2-1): ETGVTQSPTHLIKTRGQQVTLRCSSQSGHNTVSWYQQALGQGPQFIFQYYREEENGRGNFPPRFSGLQFPNYSSELNVNALELDDSALYLCASSSGTEGYNEQFFGPGTRLTVL.

The rearrangement uses TRBV28 and TRBJ2-6, with 15 bases identical to TRBD2. V dropped 6 bases and J dropped 0; count of bases not matched to a gene: 3. CDR1 is MDHEN and CDR2 is SYDVKM in the germline V gene. The CDR3 covers 18 residues. CDR3 coding DNA: TGTGCCAGCAGGGGACTAGCGGGAGGCCCCTCTGGGGCCAACGTCCTGACTTTC. Protein product: CASRGLAGGPSGANVLTF.

The rearrangement uses TRBV2 and TRBJ2-2; 7 bases are shared with TRBD1. In germline, CDR1 is SNHLY, CDR2 FYNNEI. J was trimmed by 1 base and V by 4 bases; bases with no gene match: 3. This CDR3 has 15 residues. The CDR3 protein is CASSGGQRNTGELFF. The CDR3 DNA sequence: TGTGCCAGCAGTGGGGGACAGAGGAACACCGGGGAGCTGTTTTTT. The full variable domain, with the rest looked up from reference TRBV2 and TRBJ2-2, is EPEVTQTPSHQVTQMGQEVILRCVPISNHLYFYWYRQILGQKVEFLVSFYNNEISEKSEIFDDQFSVERPDGSNFTLKIRSTKLEDSAMYFCASSGGQRNTGELFFGEGSRLTVL.

V and J are TRBV30 and TRBJ1-6; 7 bases agree with TRBD1. Unmatched junction bases numbered 16, after V lost 5 bases and J lost 9 bases. Looked up from germline, CDR1 is GTSNPN and CDR2 is SVGIG (reference sequence). The CDR3 spans 16 residues. CDR3 sequence: CAWSPNRDRRGSPLHF. As DNA, the CDR3 is TGTGCCTGGTCCCCCAACCGGGACAGAAGGGGTTCACCCCTCCACTTT.

The chain employs TRBV28 and TRBJ1-3; no reliable D call. Germline CDR1 MDHEN, CDR2 SYDVKM. V was shortened by 7 bases and J by 2 bases, with 9 bases between the two germline ends. The CDR3 consists of 13 residues. CDR3 nucleotide sequence: TGTGCCAGCACAAGAACACCTGGAAACACCATATATTTT. Translating gives CASTRTPGNTIYF.

This sequence joins TRBV7-8 and TRBJ2-7, with D possibly matching TRBD2 (6 bases). Looked up from germline, CDR1 is SGHVS and CDR2 is FQNEAQ. This CDR3 contains 16 residues. The V end was cut by 0 bases, the J end by 2 bases, with 14 bases between. The CDR3 sequence: CASSLAPETRAYEQYF. Written as DNA, the CDR3 is TGTGCCAGCAGCTTAGCCCCCGAGACTAGGGCCTACGAGCAGTACTTC.

This rearrangement joins TRBV5-8 to TRBJ2-4; the D gene is possibly TRBD1 (6 bases). Per the germline V gene, CDR1 is SGHTS and CDR2 is YDEGEE. The ends were cut back, 2 bases at V and 6 bases at J, with 6 bases in the middle. There are 12 residues in the CDR3. CDR3 residues: CASSFRGNIQYF. CDR3 nucleotides: TGTGCCAGCAGCTTCAGGGGAAACATTCAGTACTTC.

The chain employs TRBV7-9 and TRBJ2-1, with TRBD2 matching 7 bases. The germline CDR1 and CDR2 sequences are SEHNR and FQNEAQ (reference sequence). V lost 5 bases, J lost 2 bases, and 12 bases stayed unmatched. The CDR3 sequence is 17 residues long. CDR3 nucleotide sequence: TGTGCCAGCAGCGATGGGAGGGGAGGCGAAGCCTACAATGAGCAGTTCTTC. This codes for CASSDGRGGEAYNEQFF.

This chain connects TRBV5-1 to TRBJ2-3; 9 nucleotides align to TRBD1. This CDR3 is built from 15 residues. J lost 0 bases, V lost 7 bases, and 6 bases had no gene match. From germline, CDR1 is SGHRS and CDR2 YFSETQ. CDR3 loop: CASSGTGPSTDTQYF. The CDR3 DNA is TGCGCCAGCTCGGGGACAGGGCCTAGCACAGATACGCAGTATTTT. The entire variable domain, with the rest obtained from reference TRBV5-1 and TRBJ2-3, is as follows: KAGVTQTPRYLIKTRGQQVTLSCSPISGHRSVSWYQQTPGQGLQFLFEYFSETQRNKGNFPGRFSGRQFSNSRSEMNVSTLELGDSALYLCASSGTGPSTDTQYFGPGTRLTVL.

The J gene is TRBJ2-2, the V gene TRBV9; 12 bases agree with TRBD2. CDR1 is SGDLS, CDR2 YYNGEE, per germline. J gave up 6 bases and V 4 bases, and 7 bases lay outside the gene matches. This CDR3 spans 16 amino acids. CDR3 nucleotide sequence: TGTGCCAGCAGCCCTCGACTAGCGGGAGCGTCCGGGGAGCTGTTTTTT. Translated, it gives CASSPRLAGASGELFF. The variable domain in full, completed from reference TRBV9 and TRBJ2-2, reads DSGVTQTPKHLITATGQRVTLRCSPRSGDLSVYWYQQSLDQGLQFLIQYYNGEERAKGNILERFSAQQFPDLHSELNLSSLELGDSALYFCASSPRLAGASGELFFGEGSRLTVL.

J is TRBJ1-1 and V is TRBV2; D ambiguous. Germline CDR1 and CDR2: SNHLY and FYNNEI. The CDR3 is made up of 14 amino acids. Trimming pared 7 bases from V and 0 bases from J, leaving 12 bases between. The CDR3, as DNA: TGTGCCAGCAAATTAGAGGGAATGAACACTGAAGCTTTCTTT. Its translation: CASKLEGMNTEAFF.

This chain connects TRBV5-5 to TRBJ2-1, with D possibly being TRBD2 (6 bases). Germline values: CDR1 SGHKS, CDR2 YYEKEE (reference sequence). The CDR3 spans 14 residues. Trimming shortened V by 2 bases and J by 3 bases, and 9 bases separated the two germline ends. The CDR3 coding sequence is TGTGCCAGCAGCTTTGGCGGGAACTACAATGAGCAGTTCTTC. Its translation is CASSFGGNYNEQFF.

This chain links TRBV6-6 with TRBJ2-1; D gene ambiguous. The CDR3 runs to 13 residues. Germline V gives CDR1 MNHNY, CDR2 SVGAGI (reference sequence). V lost 4 bases and J 3 bases, leaving 7 bases between the germline ends. The CDR3 is CASSLALYNEQFF. The CDR3 nucleotides are TGTGCCAGCAGTTTGGCCCTCTACAATGAGCAGTTCTTC.

This clone was counted only a few times. The sample contains more than one DNA sequence encoding this CDR3. The chain links TRBV27 to TRBJ2-5; TRBD1 matches 12 bases. The CDR3 covers 15 residues. Trimming took 4 bases from V and 4 from J; bases not matched to a gene: 4. The germline V gene has CDR1 MNHEY and CDR2 SMNVEV (reference sequence). The DNA of the CDR3 is TGTGCCAGCAGTTCCGGGACAGGGGGCGTAGAGACCCAGTACTTC. It specifies CASSSGTGGVETQYF.

This chain connects TRBV6-5 to TRBJ2-1; D is uncertain. Germline V gene data show CDR1 as MNHEY and CDR2 as SVGAGI. There are 11 residues in the CDR3. V was cut by 6 bases and J by 3 bases, with 3 bases left in between. CDR3 region: CASSRYNEQFF. The DNA for the CDR3 is TGTGCCAGCAGCCGCTACAATGAGCAGTTCTTC.

This chain uses TRBV6-7 with TRBJ1-4; D is unclear. TRBV6-7 is an ORF, and what it does is uncertain. The CDR3 runs to 14 residues. V was pared by 2 bases and J by 7 bases, with 11 bases between. CDR3: CASSYGSRSEKLFF. The DNA for the CDR3 is TGTGCCAGCAGTTACGGGTCGAGGAGTGAAAAACTGTTTTTT.

The chain links TRBV7-2 to TRBJ1-5; the D is unclear. The germline V and J ends were trimmed by 5 bases and 3 bases, with 5 bases remaining between them. Germline loops: CDR1 SGHTA, CDR2 FQGNSA. This CDR3 has 12 residues. In DNA, the CDR3 is TGTGCCAGCAGCAACTACAATCAGCCCCAGCATTTT. This codes for CASSNYNQPQHF.

V is TRBV5-1 and J is TRBJ2-1, with 9 bases matching TRBD2. The junction had 6 bases not matched to a gene; V was cut back by 0 bases and J by 2 bases. The V gene's germline CDR1 is SGHRS and CDR2 YFSETQ. The CDR3 sequence is 17 residues long. The DNA for the CDR3 is TGCGCCAGCAGCTTGGCCCTGGTAGCGGGAGCCTACAATGAGCAGTTCTTC. Translating gives CASSLALVAGAYNEQFF.

A remark on this clone: A junction boundary mismatches the germline segment, possibly from a read error. The chain uses TRBV7-7 and TRBJ2-3; 8 bases are shared with TRBD1. The CDR3 consists of 14 residues. Germline V lookup: CDR1 SSHAT, CDR2 FNYEAQ (reference sequence). The CDR3 loop reads CASSKGQVTDTQYF. The CDR3, as DNA: TGTGCTAGCAGCAAGGGACAGGTCACAGATACGCAGTATTTT.

This chain uses TRBV7-2 with TRBJ1-2; D possibly corresponds to TRBD1 (5 bases). The CDR3 is 12 amino acids. CDR1 is SGHTA, CDR2 FQGNSA, per germline. The V gene lost 5 bases and the J gene lost 5 bases, with 9 bases spanning the gap. This chain's CDR3 is CASSPTAYGYTF. CDR3 bases: TGTGCCAGCAGCCCGACAGCTTATGGCTACACCTTC.

This clone was detected only once. The chain employs TRBV5-8 and TRBJ1-4; 8 bases align to TRBD1. There are 15 residues in the CDR3. The trim removed 5 bases at V and 5 bases at J, leaving 8 bases unmatched. Germline CDR1 reads SGHTS; CDR2 reads YDEGEE. CDR3 in DNA: TGTGCCAGCAGAATTGGACAGGGATGGAATGAAAAACTGTTTTTT. This translates into CASRIGQGWNEKLFF.

The V and J genes are TRBV19 and TRBJ2-1, with D perhaps TRBD2 (6 bases). The germline gives CDR1 LNHDA, CDR2 SQIVND (reference sequence). The CDR3 length is 12 residues. Trimming left V 3 bases short and J 6 bases short, with 6 bases between. CDR3 coding DNA: TGTGCCAGTAGTATCGGGAGCAATGAGCAGTTCTTC. Protein sequence: CASSIGSNEQFF.

V and J are TRBV30 and TRBJ1-1, with 9 bases identical to TRBD1. The CDR3 is 12 amino acids. The V gene's germline CDR1 is GTSNPN and CDR2 SVGIG (reference sequence). V lost 3 bases and J lost 8; bases outside the gene matches: 4. The CDR3 DNA sequence: TGTGCCTGGAGGGGACAGGGCGCCGAAGCTTTCTTT. It translates to CAWRGQGAEAFF.

The chain combines TRBV5-4 with TRBJ1-2; 10 positions match TRBD1. The length of the CDR3 is 15 residues. The V gene's germline CDR1 is SGHNT and CDR2 YYREEE (reference sequence). Germline trimming cut 3 bases from V and 4 bases from J; bases unmatched to any gene: 6. The CDR3 region is CASSWGTGVIYGYTF. In DNA form, the CDR3 reads TGTGCCAGCAGCTGGGGGACAGGGGTGATCTATGGCTACACCTTC.

This clone showed up just once. The chain is built from TRBV12-5 and TRBJ2-1; 8 positions agree with TRBD1. Germline V gene lookup returns CDR1 LGHNT and CDR2 FRNRAP. Trimming cost V 7 bases and J 3 bases; bases outside gene matches: 5. CDR3 length: 14 residues. The CDR3 DNA reads TGTGCTAGTGCACCGGGACAGGACTACAATGAGCAGTTCTTC. This gives the protein CASAPGQDYNEQFF. Drawing the rest from reference TRBV12-5 and TRBJ2-1, the complete variable domain is DARVTQTPRHKVTEMGQEVTMRCQPILGHNTVFWYRQTMMQGLELLAYFRNRAPLDDSGMPKDRFSAEMPDATLATLKIQPSEPRDSAVYFCASAPGQDYNEQFFGPGTRLTVL.

The chain joins TRBV29-1 to TRBJ1-1; 9 positions agree with TRBD1. CDR1 is SQVTM, CDR2 ANQGSEA, per germline. J gave up 4 bases and V 7 bases, and 4 bases lay outside the gene matches. This CDR3 has 12 residues. CDR3 in amino acids: CSGRQGGTEAFF. The CDR3 DNA sequence: TGCAGCGGTAGACAGGGGGGCACTGAAGCTTTCTTT.

The chain has TRBV11-2 and TRBJ2-5; weak D call: TRBD1 (6 bases). V lost 1 base and J lost 5, with 11 bases in between. The CDR3 loop spans 14 amino acids. CDR1 is SGHAT, CDR2 FQNNGV, per germline. The CDR3 DNA is TGTGCCAGCAGCTTAGGGGCCAGGGGTGAGACCCAGTACTTC. Its protein is CASSLGARGETQYF.

With respect to this clone: Germline is not matched at one junction end, which may reflect a read error. The rearrangement links TRBV7-7 to TRBJ2-7, with TRBD2 matching 10 bases. Looked up from germline, CDR1 is SSHAT and CDR2 is FNYEAQ (reference sequence). The length of the CDR3 is 15 residues. The CDR3, as DNA: TGTGCTAGCAGCTTATCTAGCGGGAGCTCCTACGAGCAGTACTTC. It is translated as CASSLSSGSSYEQYF.

The chain recombines TRBV5-6 with TRBJ2-7, with D tentatively TRBD2 (6 bases). The V gene lost 3 bases and the J gene lost 5 bases, with 15 bases spanning the gap. Germline CDR1 and CDR2: SGHDT and YYEEEE. The CDR3 is 14 residues long. CDR3 in DNA: TGTGCCAGCAGCTGGGACTTGGGGCCAGACGAGCAGTACTTC. It specifies CASSWDLGPDEQYF.